Following are 30 T cell receptor beta chains from one sample sequenced in a study of Ad26.COV2.S vaccination and SARS-CoV-2 variants. Libraries were prepared by immunoSEQ multiplex PCR; TCRdb keeps only in-frame clonotypes and omits some of them. Of fewer than 500,000 clones in the sample, about 90% were seen once. Treatment given: around 19 received Ad26.COV2.S at low or high dose, single or two shots; about five received placebo; per-sample allocation not given. Collection of the samples took place on day 63 after the first injection of vaccine or placebo. The sequences come from peripheral blood, collected in a trial of Ad26.COV2.S vaccine versus placebo. These receptors were collected from a person between 18 and 65 years old who received the Ad26.COV2.S COVID-19 vaccine or a placebo.

Details on this clone: The sample holds other DNA sequences that translate to the same CDR3. V usage is TRBV18 and J usage is TRBJ2-5; D call uncertain. CDR3 size: 12 residues. Per the germline V gene, CDR1 is KGHSH and CDR2 is LQKENI. Trimming pared 3 bases from V and 4 bases from J, leaving 6 bases between. As DNA, the CDR3 is TGTGCCAGCTCACCTTCGAGAGAGACCCAGTACTTC. This encodes CASSPSRETQYF.

V and J are TRBV18 and TRBJ2-4; 7 bases agree with TRBD1. The trim removed 6 bases at V and 0 bases at J, leaving 5 bases unmatched. The CDR3 runs 15 residues. The V gene's germline CDR1 is KGHSH and CDR2 LQKENI. CDR3 coding DNA: TGTGCCAGCTCGCTGGGACAGCTAGCCAAAAACATTCAGTACTTC. Translated, it gives CASSLGQLAKNIQYF.

The chain carries TRBV5-1 and TRBJ1-4; D gene uncertain. V dropped 1 base and J dropped 0 bases, with 13 bases sitting between them. The CDR3 consists of 17 residues. Germline CDR1 is SGHRS and CDR2 is YFSETQ. The DNA for the CDR3 is TGCGCCAGCAGCTTGAGTGGTGGGGTTGCAACTAATGAAAAACTGTTTTTT. It translates to CASSLSGGVATNEKLFF. The full variable domain, its missing parts supplied by reference TRBV5-1 and TRBJ1-4, is KAGVTQTPRYLIKTRGQQVTLSCSPISGHRSVSWYQQTPGQGLQFLFEYFSETQRNKGNFPGRFSGRQFSNSRSEMNVSTLELGDSALYLCASSLSGGVATNEKLFFGSGTQLSVL.

The CDR3: CASKRPGGMGANVLTF. The CDR3 nucleotides read TGTGCCAGTAAACGACCAGGGGGCATGGGGGCCAACGTCCTGACTTTC. The chain uses TRBV19 and TRBJ2-6; 8 bases line up with TRBD1. CDR3 length: 16 residues. Trimming took 7 bases from V and 4 from J; bases not matched to a gene: 9. Per germline, CDR1 LNHDA and CDR2 SQIVND (reference sequence).

The genes are TRBV28 and TRBJ1-5; D not certain. The CDR3 is made up of 15 amino acids. With 3 bases removed from V and 0 bases from J, the gap between germline ends came to 9 bases. CDR1 is MDHEN, CDR2 SYDVKM, per germline. The CDR3 region is CASSLRLISNQPQHF. The CDR3 DNA reads TGTGCCAGCAGTTTGCGGCTGATTAGCAATCAGCCCCAGCATTTT.

The chain links TRBV6-2 or TRBV6-3 to TRBJ2-7; 7 bases fit TRBD2. The CDR3 sequence is 15 residues long. CDR1 is MNHEY, CDR2 SVGEGT, per germline. J was trimmed by 6 bases and V by 2 bases; bases with no gene match: 10. As DNA, the CDR3 is TGTGCCAGCAGTTACGTGGCGGGAGAGTCGGGCGAGCAGTACTTC. Its protein product is CASSYVAGESGEQYF.

V and J are TRBV7-2 and TRBJ2-7; 14 bases match TRBD2. This CDR3 spans 17 amino acids. CDR1 and CDR2 from the germline V gene are SGHTA and FQGNSA. The J segment lost 3 bases and the V segment lost 1 base, leaving 5 bases of the junction unmatched. This CDR3 reads CASSLGTSGRLGYEQYF. CDR3 nucleotides: TGTGCCAGCAGCTTAGGGACTAGCGGGAGGCTGGGCTACGAGCAGTACTTC.

This chain connects TRBV7-8 to TRBJ2-3; 7 bases are shared with TRBD2. The trim removed 5 bases at V and 2 bases at J, leaving 13 bases unmatched. This CDR3 contains 17 residues. Germline CDR1 reads SGHVS; CDR2 reads FQNEAQ. The CDR3: CASSRFSLANPTDTQYF. The CDR3 nucleotides read TGTGCCAGCAGCCGCTTCTCACTAGCGAACCCCACAGATACGCAGTATTTT.

V gene TRBV11-2 combines with J gene TRBJ2-7; 9 nucleotides match TRBD1. The CDR3 is 15 residues long. The ends lost 2 bases at V and 4 bases at J; junction bases unmatched: 6. Germline loops: CDR1 SGHAT, CDR2 FQNNGV. This CDR3 reads CASSLSQGARYEQYF. The CDR3 bases are TGTGCCAGCAGCTTATCACAGGGGGCGCGGTACGAGCAGTACTTC.

The V and J genes are TRBV7-2 and TRBJ2-3, with TRBD1 as a possible D gene (7 bases). This CDR3 is built from 16 residues. CDR1 is SGHTA, CDR2 FQGNSA, per germline. The V and J ends lost 0 bases and 0 bases respectively, with 10 bases between them. CDR3 bases: TGTGCCAGCAGCTTAGCTCAGGGGGGCAGCACAGATACGCAGTATTTT. This sequence encodes CASSLAQGGSTDTQYF.

A few counts support this clone. V gene TRBV19 combines with J gene TRBJ2-7; TRBD2 matches 14 bases. In germline, CDR1 is LNHDA, CDR2 SQIVND (reference sequence). The CDR3 loop spans 17 amino acids. J gave up 6 bases and V 6 bases, and 13 bases lay outside the gene matches. CDR3 bases: TGTGCCAGTAGATTTGGGACTAGCGGGAGTAGCCCTCTCGAGCAGTACTTC. Its protein product is CASRFGTSGSSPLEQYF. Looking up the rest from reference TRBV19 and TRBJ2-7 gives the full variable domain: DGGITQSPKYLFRKEGQNVTLSCEQNLNHDAMYWYRQDPGQGLRLIYYSQIVNDFQKGDIAEGYSVSREKKESFPLTVTSAQKNPTAFYLCASRFGTSGSSPLEQYFGPGTRLTVT.

V is TRBV4-2 and J is TRBJ1-3, with D perhaps TRBD1 (5 bases). Germline CDR1 LGHNA, CDR2 YNFKEQ. V gave up 5 bases and J gave up 8 bases, with 13 bases separating them. The CDR3 covers 13 residues. CDR3 region: CASSARDSYTIYF. The CDR3, as DNA: TGTGCCAGCAGCGCCCGGGACTCGTACACCATATATTTT.

Here the CDR3 reads CASSLDPTLEQFF. The CDR3 coding sequence is TGTGCCAGCAGCTTAGACCCTACCCTTGAGCAGTTCTTC. The rearrangement joins TRBV7-3 to TRBJ2-1; D gene ambiguous. V gave up 2 bases and J gave up 9 bases, with 11 bases separating them. This CDR3 region has 13 residues. Germline V gene sequence: CDR1 SGHTA, CDR2 FQGTGA.

The gene calls are TRBV9 and TRBJ2-2; D may be TRBD1 or TRBD2 (5 bases each). The CDR3 has 16 residues. The ends were cut back, 5 bases at V and 0 bases at J, with 14 bases in the middle. Looked up from germline, CDR1 is SGDLS and CDR2 is YYNGEE. The CDR3, as DNA: TGTGCCAGCAGTGAACGAGGGGTCCCGAACACCGGGGAGCTGTTTTTT. Protein sequence: CASSERGVPNTGELFF.

The gene calls are TRBV29-1 and TRBJ2-7; weak D call: TRBD2 (6 bases). The germline gives CDR1 SQVTM, CDR2 ANQGSEA. The CDR3 has 14 residues. Trimming removed 7 bases from V and 4 bases from J, with 20 bases in between. CDR3 loop: CSAGGSGFGYEQYF. Written as DNA, the CDR3 is TGCAGCGCTGGAGGTAGCGGTTTCGGGTACGAGCAGTACTTC.

The genes are TRBV19 and TRBJ2-5; no clear D gene. CDR3 size: 12 residues. V lost 5 bases, J lost 5 bases, and 9 bases lay in between. In germline, CDR1 is LNHDA, CDR2 SQIVND (reference sequence). This chain's CDR3 is CASSRRRETQYF. The CDR3 DNA reads as TGTGCCAGTAGTCGCAGAAGGGAGACCCAGTACTTC.

V and J are TRBV18 and TRBJ2-4; D remains ambiguous. CDR3 length: 13 amino acids. The V gene lost 2 bases and the J gene lost 12 bases, with 14 bases spanning the gap. Germline CDR1 and CDR2: KGHSH and LQKENI. CDR3 DNA sequence: TGTGCCAGCTCACCATCTTCTGGCAGCCATCAGTACTTC. Translation gives CASSPSSGSHQYF.

This rearrangement joins TRBV12-3 or TRBV12-4 to TRBJ2-5; D is uncertain. Trimming took off 0 bases at V and 5 bases at J, with 7 bases between the two ends. The CDR3 totals 13 residues. CDR3 in DNA: TGTGCCAGCAGTTTAGCCACCACCGAGACCCAGTACTTC. It encodes CASSLATTETQYF.

This sequence joins TRBV5-1 and TRBJ2-5; no definite D call. The V end lost 4 bases, the J end lost 1 base, and 2 bases lay between the germline ends. The germline V gene has CDR1 SGHRS and CDR2 YFSETQ. CDR3 length equals 11 residues. The CDR3 spells CASSTQETQYF. Here the CDR3 DNA reads TGCGCCAGCAGCACCCAAGAGACCCAGTACTTC.

The chain combines TRBV5-1 with TRBJ1-4; 8 nucleotides line up with TRBD1. Germline CDR1 SGHRS, CDR2 YFSETQ. The CDR3 contains 15 residues. The J segment lost 7 bases and the V segment lost 4 bases, leaving 9 bases of the junction unmatched. In nucleotides, the CDR3 is TGCGCCAGCAGCCCCAACAGGGGGAGAGGTGAAAAACTGTTTTTT. It specifies CASSPNRGRGEKLFF.

This chain connects TRBV19 to TRBJ2-1; 7 bases line up with TRBD2. This CDR3 has 12 residues. The V and J ends lost 4 bases and 8 bases, in that order; junction bases with no gene match: 2. Germline V gene data show CDR1 as LNHDA and CDR2 as SQIVND (reference sequence). The CDR3 here is CASSSGSDEQFF. The CDR3 DNA is TGTGCCAGTAGTAGCGGGAGCGATGAGCAGTTCTTC.

The chain joins TRBV11-2 to TRBJ2-2, with 11 bases identical to TRBD2. Germline V gene sequence: CDR1 SGHAT, CDR2 FQNNGV. CDR3 length: 15 amino acids. The junction had 0 bases not matched to a gene; V was cut back by 2 bases and J by 4 bases. The CDR3 sequence is CASSLLAGGTGELFF. The CDR3 DNA follows: TGTGCCAGCAGCTTACTAGCGGGGGGCACCGGGGAGCTGTTTTTT.

The chain employs TRBV19 and TRBJ1-1, with TRBD1 as a possible D gene (6 bases). This CDR3 region has 15 residues. Trimming removed 7 bases at V and 4 bases at J, with 19 bases between. Germline V gene data show CDR1 as LNHDA and CDR2 as SQIVND (reference sequence). Written as DNA, the CDR3 is TGTGCCAGTACAATAGTAGGTGAAGGGGGCACTGAAGCTTTCTTT. This translates into CASTIVGEGGTEAFF. Based on the CDR3 plus reference TRBV19 and TRBJ1-1, the full variable domain is DGGITQSPKYLFRKEGQNVTLSCEQNLNHDAMYWYRQDPGQGLRLIYYSQIVNDFQKGDIAEGYSVSREKKESFPLTVTSAQKNPTAFYLCASTIVGEGGTEAFFGQGTRLTVV.

V is TRBV28 and J is TRBJ2-7; 12 bases fit TRBD2. Germline V gene data show CDR1 as MDHEN and CDR2 as SYDVKM. The CDR3 has 19 residues. The junction had 12 bases not matched to a gene; V was cut back by 3 bases and J by 0 bases. In DNA form, the CDR3 reads TGTGCCAGCAGTTTTTCAGGGCTAGCGGGAGGGAGGAGCTCCTACGAGCAGTACTTC. This translates into CASSFSGLAGGRSSYEQYF.

This chain joins TRBV7-9 and TRBJ2-3; possibly TRBD1 for D (5 bases). Trimming pared 2 bases from V and 5 bases from J, leaving 5 bases between. CDR1 is SEHNR and CDR2 is FQNEAQ in the germline V gene (reference sequence). There are 12 residues in the CDR3. The CDR3 DNA reads as TGTGCCAGCAGCTTAACAGGAGATACGCAGTATTTT. Translating it yields CASSLTGDTQYF.

The V and J genes are TRBV5-3 and TRBJ2-7; D not resolved. TRBV5-3 is flagged as an ORF with uncertain function. The CDR3 is made up of 13 amino acids. Trimming shortened V by 2 bases and J by 5 bases, and 11 bases separated the two germline ends. CDR3 loop: CARSFSAGDEQYF. The CDR3 DNA reads as TGTGCCAGAAGCTTCTCCGCCGGCGACGAGCAGTACTTC.

The DNA of the CDR3 is TGTGCCAGCAGCCAGAGGGGGAGTTTCGGCGCAGATACGCAGTATTTT. This gives the protein CASSQRGSFGADTQYF. The chain carries TRBV3-1 (or the pseudogene TRBV3-2) and TRBJ2-3; D is perhaps TRBD1 (6 bases). CDR3 length equals 16 residues. CDR1 and CDR2 (germline): LGHDT, YNNKEL (reference sequence). Trimming stripped 3 bases from V and 4 bases from J, with 17 bases between.

The chain is built from TRBV5-6 and TRBJ1-1; D gene ambiguous. The V gene lost 0 bases and the J gene lost 1 base, with 7 bases spanning the gap. CDR1 SGHDT and CDR2 YYEEEE come from the germline V gene. The CDR3 contains 14 residues. As DNA, the CDR3 is TGTGCCAGCAGCTTGGGAGGTGAGAACACTGAAGCTTTCTTT. Its protein is CASSLGGENTEAFF.

The genes are TRBV7-3 and TRBJ2-3; 7 bases fit TRBD2. The CDR3 covers 16 residues. CDR1 and CDR2 (germline): SGHTA, FQGTGA. J was trimmed by 1 base and V by 1 base; bases with no gene match: 5. The CDR3 loop is CASSLSPGGRTDTQYF. In nucleotides, the CDR3 is TGTGCCAGCAGCTTAAGTCCGGGAGGCCGCACAGATACGCAGTATTTT.

This chain links TRBV11-2 with TRBJ2-1; TRBD2 matches 12 bases. Germline CDR1 reads SGHAT; CDR2 reads FQNNGV. The CDR3 loop spans 18 amino acids. The V segment lost 7 bases and the J segment 6 bases; nucleotides outside the gene matches: 16. CDR3 bases: TGTGCCAGCATAAATCATGGACTAGCGGGAAGGAGCCGCAATGAGCAGTTCTTC. Its translation: CASINHGLAGRSRNEQFF.